This T cell receptor (beta chain) was recorded in a study of T-cell memory formation after mild COVID-19. This clonotype was observed a few times. TCRdb processed the 5' RACE reads anew with MiXCR; each CDR3 protein has one entry. The profile shows about 440,000 distinct CDR3 sequences, around 20% of them singletons. The source material was PBMCs or a T cell subset sorted from them (not recorded which). This sequence was found in an adult woman who had mild COVID-19 (a few samples of this study predate the infection). Cell type and time point are not known.

CDR3 region: CASSQGGGPNSPLHF. CDR3 DNA sequence: TGTGCCAGCAGCCAAGGAGGGGGCCCTAATTCACCCCTCCACTTT. The chain couples TRBV3-1 to TRBJ1-6, with TRBD1 matching 7 bases. V dropped 1 base and J dropped 6; count of bases not matched to a gene: 3. From germline, CDR1 is LGHDT and CDR2 YNNKEL (reference sequence). CDR3 size: 15 residues.